Reported below is one T cell receptor (beta chain). Its antigen is not identified. Trimming pared 3 bases from V and 1 base from J, leaving 12 bases between. This CDR3 is built from 15 residues. Looked up from germline, CDR1 is MGHRA and CDR2 is YSYEKL. The source of the sample is a study of T cells in Graves' hyperthyroidism and ophthalmopathy. Across the whole study: At initial diagnosis, before any treatment had begun, peripheral blood was obtained.

Broader study findings: Most thyroid clonotypes expanded above 0.001 appeared in blood too.

Researchers amplified the TCR beta CDR3 regions from RNA transcripts. The HTBI primer set served for first-round RT-PCR of the TCR CDR3. Each CDR3 protein gets one entry after TCRdb re-called the multiplex PCR reads with MiXCR. The sample holds under 750,000 distinct CDR3 sequences, 15% to 20% seen once. Patients with uncontrolled infections, other autoimmune diseases, pregnancy or lactation were excluded. The clonotype comes from a woman between 45 and 60 years old with Graves' hyperthyroidism that later progressed to Graves' ophthalmopathy. This chain uses TRBV4-1 with TRBJ2-5; D perhaps matches TRBD1 (6 bases). The specimen was blood. In nucleotides, the CDR3 is TGCGCCAGCAGCCACCTCGACAGGCCCCAAGAGACCCAGTACTTC. It translates to CASSHLDRPQETQYF.